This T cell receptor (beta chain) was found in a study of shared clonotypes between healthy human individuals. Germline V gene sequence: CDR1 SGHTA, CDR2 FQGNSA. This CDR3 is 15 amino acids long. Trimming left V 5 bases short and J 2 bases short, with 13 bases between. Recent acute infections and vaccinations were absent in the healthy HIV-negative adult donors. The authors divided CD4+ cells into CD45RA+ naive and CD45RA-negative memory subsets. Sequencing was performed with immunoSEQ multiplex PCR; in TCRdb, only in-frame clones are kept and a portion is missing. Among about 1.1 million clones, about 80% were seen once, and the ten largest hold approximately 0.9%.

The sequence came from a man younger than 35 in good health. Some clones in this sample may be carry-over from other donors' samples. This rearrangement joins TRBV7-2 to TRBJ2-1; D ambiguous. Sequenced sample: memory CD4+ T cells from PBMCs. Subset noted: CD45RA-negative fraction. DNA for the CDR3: TGTGCCAGCAGCAACGGACCCAACGCCTACAATGAGCAGTTCTTC. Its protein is CASSNGPNAYNEQFF.